Listed below are T cell receptor beta chains from one sample, sequenced in a study of cytomegalovirus exposure and HLA in healthy donors. The protocol was immunoSEQ multiplex PCR, while the TCRdb copy is restricted to in-frame clones and leaves out a portion. The repertoire holds roughly 150,000 clones, over 75% seen once, with 1.5% to 2% in the top ten. The specimen was PBMCs. The receptors stem from a woman aged 18-29 years in good health and CMV-seronegative. Each CDR3 is given with its conserved first and last residue. D genes are given only for firm matches. Expanded clones are given a class, and other clones once, few, many or no size at all.

TRBJ2-3,NA,TRBV29-1,TRBD2,CSGSGDPTDTQYF,TGCAGCGGCAGCGGGGATCCCACAGATACGCAGTATTTT
TRBJ1-1,NA,TRBV27,TRBD1,CASSFFPYGQVF,TGTGCCAGCAGTTTTTTTCCCTATGGACAGGTATTT
TRBJ1-5,NA,TRBV27,TRBD1,CASSLSGQGWNQPQHF,TGTGCCAGCAGTTTATCGGGACAGGGGTGGAATCAGCCCCAGCATTTT
TRBJ1-2,NA,TRBV14,TRBD1,CASSQFTGGLGYTF,TGTGCCAGCAGCCAGTTTACAGGGGGCCTTGGCTACACCTTC
TRBJ2-1,few,TRBV9,NA,CASSTAPYNEQFF,TGTGCCAGCAGCACTGCCCCGTACAATGAGCAGTTCTTC
TRBJ1-6,once,TRBV5-4,NA,CASSDGTRSSPLHF,TGTGCCAGCAGCGACGGGACTCGTAGTTCACCCCTCCACTTT
TRBJ2-2,NA,TRBV7-9,TRBD2,CASSLERTSGNTGELFF,TGTGCCAGCAGCTTAGAGAGGACTAGCGGGAACACCGGGGAGCTGTTTTTT
TRBJ2-3,NA,TRBV6-1,NA,CASSEAGWTDTQYF,TGTGCCAGCAGTGAGGCAGGGTGGACAGATACGCAGTATTTT
TRBJ2-7,NA,TRBV6-1,NA,CASSERGGGTYEQYF,TGTGCCAGCAGTGAAAGGGGAGGGGGGACCTACGAGCAGTACTTC
TRBJ2-1,NA,TRBV19,NA,CASSPLAGYHEQFF,TGTGCCAGTAGTCCTCTAGCTGGTTACCATGAGCAGTTCTTC
TRBJ2-1,NA,TRBV25-1,TRBD2,CASSGSGADNEQFF,TGTGCCAGCAGTGGTAGCGGGGCAGACAATGAGCAGTTCTTC
TRBJ1-3,NA,TRBV6-5,NA,CASSYSRAGNTIYF,TGTGCCAGCAGTTATTCCCGAGCTGGAAACACCATATATTTT
TRBJ2-7,NA,TRBV28,NA,CASSLGTFYEQYF,TGTGCCAGCAGTCTCGGGACTTTCTACGAGCAGTACTTC
TRBJ2-1,NA,TRBV9,NA,CASSPRGSSYNEQFF,TGTGCCAGCAGCCCCCGGGGAAGCTCCTACAATGAGCAGTTCTTC
TRBJ2-4,few,TRBV29-1,TRBD1,CSVDSRDRGLRGTIQYF,TGCAGCGTTGATAGTCGGGACAGGGGGCTCCGGGGGACGATTCAGTACTTC
TRBJ2-2,NA,TRBV5-4,TRBD2,CASSPSGTGELFF,TGTGCCAGCAGCCCTAGCGGCACCGGGGAGCTGTTTTTT
TRBJ2-2,NA,TRBV6-1,NA,CASSVPGKGTGELFF,TGTGCCAGCAGTGTTCCAGGGAAAGGGACCGGGGAGCTGTTTTTT
TRBJ1-4,large,TRBV7-9,NA,CASSRATNEKLFF,TGTGCCAGCAGCCGCGCAACTAATGAAAAACTGTTTTTT
TRBJ2-7,NA,TRBV6-5,TRBD1,CASSAPDRGTYEQYF,TGTGCCAGCAGTGCACCGGACAGGGGAACCTACGAGCAGTACTTC
TRBJ2-7,NA,TRBV28,TRBD1,CASRTLGQATYEQYF,TGTGCCAGCAGAACTTTGGGACAGGCCACCTACGAGCAGTACTTC
TRBJ2-1,once,TRBV28,TRBD2,CASSLGGRAIYNEQFF,TGTGCCAGCAGTTTGGGCGGGAGGGCCATATACAATGAGCAGTTCTTC
TRBJ1-2,NA,TRBV27,TRBD1,CASSKLGQGAAGYTF,TGTGCCAGCAGTAAACTTGGACAGGGGGCGGCTGGCTACACCTTC
TRBJ2-2,NA,TRBV7-9,TRBD1,CASSFRTGATGELFF,TGTGCCAGCAGCTTCCGGACAGGCGCCACCGGGGAGCTGTTTTTT
TRBJ1-5,NA,TRBV29-1,TRBD1,CSVEAGRQGERLAQHF,TGCAGCGTTGAAGCCGGCCGACAGGGGGAACGCTTAGCCCAGCATTTT
TRBJ2-7,NA,TRBV9,NA,CASSVGGGTYEQYF,TGTGCCAGCAGCGTAGGGGGCGGAACCTACGAGCAGTACTTC
TRBJ1-1,few,TRBV5-1,TRBD1,CASSFRTGVQNTEAFF,TGCGCCAGCAGCTTCCGCACAGGGGTACAGAACACTGAAGCTTTCTTT
TRBJ2-3,NA,TRBV28,TRBD1,CASSSQGARDTQYF,TGTGCCAGCAGTTCTCAGGGGGCTCGGGATACGCAGTATTTT
TRBJ2-5,few,TRBV5-1,NA,CASYIGSRMQETQYF,TGCGCCAGCTATATTGGTTCGCGGATGCAAGAGACCCAGTACTTC
TRBJ2-1,NA,TRBV19,NA,CASSSPSMLKGDEQFF,TGTGCCAGTAGTTCCCCCTCTATGTTGAAGGGGGATGAGCAGTTCTTC
TRBJ2-1,NA,TRBV6-5,TRBD2,CASTQGLEPPNEQFF,TGTGCCAGCACCCAGGGACTAGAACCACCCAATGAGCAGTTCTTC
TRBJ2-1,once,TRBV5-6,TRBD2,CASSLATSGGAIPYNEQFF,TGTGCCAGCAGCTTGGCGACTAGCGGGGGGGCGATACCCTACAATGAGCAGTTCTTC
TRBJ2-7,NA,TRBV6-5,NA,CASSFAPPSEQYF,TGTGCCAGCAGTTTCGCGCCCCCTTCCGAGCAGTACTTC
TRBJ1-3,once,TRBV9,NA,CASSVGSSSGNTIYF,TGTGCCAGCAGCGTAGGGAGTTCCTCTGGAAACACCATATATTTT
TRBJ1-2,NA,TRBV28,NA,CASGYRVSGYTF,TGTGCCAGCGGCTACAGGGTGTCTGGCTACACCTTC
TRBJ1-5,NA,TRBV27,NA,CASSLGGPRDQPQHF,TGTGCCAGCAGCCTCGGGGGGCCCCGGGATCAGCCCCAGCATTTT
TRBJ2-1,NA,TRBV5-1,TRBD2,CASAVPTSGSGDEQFF,TGCGCCAGCGCGGTACCAACTAGCGGGAGCGGCGATGAGCAGTTCTTC
TRBJ2-3,NA,TRBV9,NA,CASSVSRLGTDTQYF,TGTGCCAGCAGCGTGTCGCGTTTGGGCACAGATACGCAGTATTTT
TRBJ2-5,NA,TRBV28,NA,CASSLSGLRKETQYF,TGTGCCAGCAGTTTATCGGGACTGCGTAAAGAGACCCAGTACTTC
TRBJ1-1,NA,TRBV29-1,NA,CSVELTQGNEAFF,TGCAGCGTTGAACTAACCCAGGGAAACGAAGCTTTCTTT
TRBJ2-1,NA,TRBV7-2,NA,CASSYRGLAGASYNEQFF,TGTGCCAGCAGCTACAGGGGGCTAGCGGGAGCATCCTACAATGAGCAGTTCTTC
TRBJ1-6,NA,TRBV6-5,NA,CAKRHLYNSPLHF,TGTGCCAAACGACACCTTTATAATTCACCCCTCCACTTT
TRBJ1-2,NA,TRBV25-1,NA,CASSSNRPQENYGYTF,TGTGCCAGCAGTTCAAATCGCCCCCAAGAGAACTATGGCTACACCTTC
TRBJ1-3,once,TRBV5-1,TRBD1,CASSLGGTGNTIYF,TGCGCCAGCAGCTTAGGGGGCACTGGAAACACCATATATTTT
TRBJ2-1,NA,TRBV5-4,TRBD1,CASSLGDREIYNEQFF,TGTGCCAGCAGCTTGGGGGACAGGGAGATATACAATGAGCAGTTCTTC
TRBJ2-7,few,TRBV4-1,TRBD1,CASSQDGTAYEQYF,TGCGCCAGCAGCCAAGATGGGACAGCCTACGAGCAGTACTTC
TRBJ2-7,NA,TRBV5-4,NA,CASSWGRSYEQYF,TGTGCCAGCAGCTGGGGGCGTAGCTACGAGCAGTACTTC
TRBJ1-6,NA,TRBV19,NA,CASSIGSSSYNSPLHF,TGTGCCAGTAGTATAGGGAGCAGCTCCTATAATTCACCCCTCCACTTT
TRBJ2-7,NA,TRBV6-1,NA,CASSVLQGAQYF,TGTGCCAGCAGTGTACTACAGGGTGCGCAGTACTTC
TRBJ2-7,once,TRBV7-2,NA,CASSLVSGGTGSSYEQYF,TGTGCCAGCAGCTTAGTTTCGGGGGGGACAGGGAGCTCCTACGAGCAGTACTTC
TRBJ2-7,few,TRBV10-1,NA,CASTWTLAYEQYF,TGCGCCAGCACATGGACACTGGCCTACGAGCAGTACTTC
TRBJ2-3,NA,TRBV7-2,NA,CASKPPGTDTQYF,TGTGCCAGCAAACCCCCGGGGACAGATACGCAGTATTTT
TRBJ2-7,NA,TRBV6-1,TRBD2,CASSEWGGYEQYF,TGTGCCAGCAGTGAATGGGGGGGCTACGAGCAGTACTTC
TRBJ2-7,NA,TRBV9,NA,CASSVDEGSSYEQYF,TGTGCCAGCAGCGTAGATGAAGGGAGCTCCTACGAGCAGTACTTC